This T cell receptor (beta chain) originates from a study of naive and memory T cell subsets. Study findings and constraints: In naive cells, over 85% of TCR sequences were seen only once. From naive to CM, EM and EMRA, diversity decreased and Gini increased. A few larger clonotypes appeared in naive repertoires, especially CD8, possibly memory cells re-expressing CD45RA. Activation and differentiation may alter RNA-based TCR counts. Naive and memory repertoire findings lacked a ground truth for validation.

Two oligonucleotides, mixed equimolar, formed the beta constant-region primer covering TRBC1 and TRBC2. Nested alpha and beta constant-region primers with the SP2 primer drove four PCR rounds on ligated cDNA. From the UMI-ligation and nested PCR reads, TCRdb called clonotypes with MiXCR, one entry per CDR3 protein. The data contain about 150,000 distinct CDR3 sequences, over 20% of them seen just once; the ten biggest clones take up approximately 0.1%. A word on this clonotype: Its antigen is currently unknown.

The CDR3 loop spans 14 amino acids. Trimming removed 0 bases from V and 5 bases from J, with 13 bases in between. The germline CDR1 and CDR2 sequences are GTSNPN and SVGIG (reference sequence). This receptor was identified in a human donor in good health. Source material: naive CD4+ T cells from blood. The rearrangement uses TRBV30 and TRBJ1-1, with D possibly being TRBD1 (5 bases). The CDR3 bases are TGTGCCTGGAGTGTAAGGACTAGGGGAACTGAAGCTTTCTTT. Translation gives CAWSVRTRGTEAFF.